Listed below are T cell receptor beta chains from one sample, sequenced in a study of cytomegalovirus exposure and HLA in healthy donors. Libraries were prepared by immunoSEQ multiplex PCR; TCRdb keeps only in-frame clonotypes and omits some of them. The sample includes 170,000 or so clones, around 80% seen only once; the top ten take 1%. The sequenced sample was PBMCs. Every receptor here comes from a woman aged 45-65 years in good health and CMV-seropositive. Both conserved end residues are part of each CDR3. D genes are given only for firm matches. The size field is filled for only some rows; it gives once, few, many or a size class.

TRBJ1-4	.	.	TRBV7-9	CSSSLVGAGLAEKLFF	TGTTCCAGCAGCTTAGTGGGGGCAGGCTTAGCGGAAAAACTGTTTTTT
TRBJ2-7	.	few	TRBV4-3	CASSQEWPPYEQYF	TGCGCCAGCAGCCAAGAATGGCCCCCCTACGAGCAGTACTTC
TRBJ2-3	.	few	TRBV21-1	CASSKVLAGEDTQYF	TGTGCCAGCAGCAAAGTACTAGCGGGAGAAGATACGCAGTATTTT
TRBJ1-1	.	few	TRBV6-1	CASIPNSFAEAFF	TGTGCCAGCATCCCTAACAGCTTTGCTGAAGCTTTCTTT
TRBJ1-1	.	.	TRBV7-7	CASSLNKNTEAFF	TGTGCTAGCAGCTTAAACAAGAACACTGAAGCTTTCTTT
TRBJ2-7	TRBD2	.	TRBV27	CASSRKAPGLGYEQYF	TGTGCCAGCAGTAGAAAAGCTCCGGGACTAGGATACGAGCAGTACTTC
TRBJ1-4	TRBD1	.	TRBV27	CASSPSTGIVQLFF	TGTGCCAGCAGTCCATCGACAGGGATTGTCCAACTGTTTTTT
TRBJ1-1	.	.	TRBV28	CASGVQGGSTEAFF	TGTGCCAGCGGAGTACAGGGTGGATCCACTGAAGCTTTCTTT
TRBJ2-7	.	.	TRBV5-1	CASGGSSSEQYF	TGCGCCAGCGGGGGGAGTTCGAGCGAGCAGTACTTC
TRBJ1-4	.	.	TRBV28	CASSLFQGRTNEKLFF	TGTGCCAGCAGTTTATTTCAGGGCAGAACTAATGAAAAACTGTTTTTT
TRBJ1-1	.	.	TRBV11-2	CASSFSTGNTEAFF	TGTGCCAGCAGCTTTAGTACTGGGAACACTGAAGCTTTCTTT
TRBJ1-1	.	.	TRBV11-3	CASSFTLNTEAFF	TGTGCCAGCAGCTTTACATTGAACACTGAAGCTTTCTTT
TRBJ1-4	.	.	TRBV18	CASSPFGPGATNEKLFF	.
TRBJ1-1	.	.	TRBV28	CASSHNRGAFF	TGTGCCAGCAGTCATAATCGGGGGGCTTTCTTT
TRBJ2-7	TRBD2	.	TRBV4-2	CASSHHGLAGLYEQYF	TGTGCCAGCAGCCACCACGGACTAGCGGGACTTTACGAGCAGTACTTC
TRBJ2-7	.	.	TRBV27	CASSLTPGAYEQYF	TGTGCCAGCAGTTTAACCCCAGGGGCCTACGAGCAGTACTTC
TRBJ2-7	.	once	TRBV6-4	CASSARSYEQYF	TGTGCCAGCAGTGCCAGATCCTACGAGCAGTACTTC
TRBJ1-1	.	.	TRBV5-5	CASSYSPGVMNTEAFF	TGTGCCAGCAGCTACTCTCCGGGGGTCATGAACACTGAAGCTTTCTTT
TRBJ2-7	TRBD2	.	TRBV6-5	CASSYRLAGSYEQYF	TGTGCCAGCAGTTATAGGCTAGCGGGCAGCTACGAGCAGTACTTC
TRBJ1-1	.	.	TRBV19	CASSIDPSQVPEAFF	TGTGCCAGTAGTATAGACCCCTCCCAGGTCCCTGAAGCTTTCTTT
TRBJ2-7	TRBD2	.	TRBV5-4	CASSLDPAGAYEQYF	TGTGCCAGCAGCTTGGATCCAGCGGGGGCCTACGAGCAGTACTTC
TRBJ2-3	TRBD1	.	TRBV12-5	CASGSGGLSTDTQYF	TGTGCTAGTGGCTCAGGGGGTCTAAGCACAGATACGCAGTATTTT
TRBJ1-3	.	.	TRBV28	CASSLRGVGNTIYF	TGTGCCAGCAGCTTACGGGGGGTTGGAAACACCATATATTTT
TRBJ2-2	.	.	TRBV18	CASSPLAQNTGELFF	TGTGCCAGCTCACCTCTAGCCCAAAACACCGGGGAGCTGTTTTTT
TRBJ1-2	.	.	TRBV5-4	CASSQDFPSDGYTF	TGTGCCAGCAGCCAAGATTTCCCCTCAGATGGCTACACCTTC
TRBJ1-5	.	.	TRBV15	CATSRGGSEGQPQHF	TGTGCCACCAGCAGAGGCGGTTCGGAGGGACAGCCCCAGCATTTT
TRBJ1-2	.	.	TRBV7-9	CASSSQGQPIYGYTF	TGTGCCAGCAGCTCCCAGGGCCAACCTATCTATGGCTACACCTTC
TRBJ1-5	.	.	TRBV28	CASSPAGMSNQPQHF	TGTGCCAGCAGCCCCGCAGGGATGAGCAATCAGCCCCAGCATTTT
TRBJ1-5	.	once	TRBV7-9	CASSLAGVSNQPQHF	TGTGCCAGCAGCTTAGCCGGGGTTAGCAATCAGCCCCAGCATTTT
TRBJ1-4	.	.	TRBV19	CASTNLATNEKLFF	TGTGCCAGTACTAACCTTGCAACTAATGAAAAACTGTTTTTT
TRBJ1-5	TRBD1	.	TRBV19	CASSRIGTGGNQPQHF	TGTGCCAGTAGTAGGATCGGGACAGGGGGCAATCAGCCCCAGCATTTT
TRBJ1-5	.	.	TRBV10-3	CAISSRGGGNQPQHF	TGTGCCATCAGCTCCCGAGGGGGGGGGAATCAGCCCCAGCATTTT
TRBJ2-1	.	once	TRBV19	CASTSGVGGYNEQFF	TGTGCCAGTACCTCGGGGGTGGGAGGCTACAATGAGCAGTTCTTC
TRBJ2-5	.	.	TRBV29-1	CSVDVSRGETQYF	TGCAGCGTTGATGTGTCGAGGGGGGAGACCCAGTACTTC
TRBJ1-1	.	.	TRBV4-2	CASSHMQGSTEAFF	TGTGCCAGCAGCCATATGCAGGGAAGCACTGAAGCTTTCTTT
TRBJ2-5	TRBD2	once	TRBV7-9	CSSSRLAEFQETQYF	TGTTCCAGCAGCCGACTAGCGGAATTCCAAGAGACCCAGTACTTC
TRBJ1-2	TRBD1	.	TRBV19	CASSTTGGDYGYTF	TGTGCCAGTAGTACTACAGGGGGCGACTATGGCTACACCTTC
TRBJ2-1	.	.	TRBV15	CATSSLTWVRGNEQFF	TGTGCCACCAGCAGCCTCACTTGGGTAAGAGGCAATGAGCAGTTCTTC
TRBJ2-6	.	.	TRBV6-4	CASSESGALSSGANVLTF	TGTGCCAGCAGTGAGTCAGGGGCCCTTAGCTCTGGGGCCAACGTCCTGACTTTC
TRBJ2-5	TRBD1	.	TRBV7-2	CASSPPGQGGETQYF	TGTGCCAGCAGCCCTCCGGGACAGGGTGGAGAGACCCAGTACTTC
TRBJ1-5	TRBD1	.	TRBV19	CASTSRTGVSNQPQHF	TGTGCCAGTACCTCGAGGACAGGCGTTAGCAATCAGCCCCAGCATTTT
TRBJ1-5	TRBD1	.	TRBV7-2	CASSSMTGSNQPQHF	TGTGCCAGCAGCTCCATGACAGGGTCAAATCAGCCCCAGCATTTT